The clone carrying this T cell receptor (beta chain) was seen a few times. Its antigen is unknown. TCRdb processed the 5' RACE reads anew with MiXCR; each CDR3 protein has one entry. The sample shows 200,000 to 300,000 distinct CDR3 sequences, 8% to 11% of them seen only once. J was trimmed by 4 bases and V by 2 bases; bases with no gene match: 12. The V gene's germline CDR1 is DFQATT and CDR2 SNEGSKA (reference sequence). The CDR3 totals 18 residues. The data are from a study of identical twins. Study-wide results and caveats: Cord blood beta clonotypes present at high abundance carried fewer insertions; no such pattern appeared in memory repertoires.

The specimen was memory T cells sorted from blood. This chain joins TRBV20-1 and TRBJ2-3, with TRBD2 matching 13 bases. This TCR was sampled from a man in his fifties in good health. CDR3 amino acids: CSARRTPTSGGAADTQYF. The CDR3 DNA follows: TGCAGTGCTAGACGAACCCCCACTAGCGGGGGGGCCGCAGATACGCAGTATTTT.